One and the same sample provided the 11 T cell receptor beta chains below, sequenced in a study of T cell responses to AZD1222 COVID-19 vaccine (dated by TCRdb to the early 2020s). What the time point label conveys for this sample: baseline before first vaccination. Library preparation was by the immunoSEQ multiplex PCR assay. TCRdb carries this immuneACCESS record with in-frame sequences only. Its versions omit some clonotypes, under half of them owing to an unresolved V gene in the studies checked, with the rest unexplained. Recorded for this sample are tens of thousands of clones; about 87% of them occurred a single time. The top ten clonotypes cover roughly 5% of the sample. Here the sequenced sample was peripheral blood, taken on day 0 of AZD1222 vaccination. Source of these receptors: an adult in good health.

This chain uses TRBV5-1 with TRBJ2-7; TRBD1 is a possible D gene (5 bases). This CDR3 contains 16 residues. In germline, CDR1 is SGHRS, CDR2 YFSETQ. V dropped 0 bases and J dropped 7 bases, with 20 bases sitting between them. CDR3 in amino acids: CASSLEGSPRVQEQYF. CDR3 in DNA: TGCGCCAGCAGCTTGGAGGGGTCCCCCAGAGTACAGGAGCAGTACTTC.

This clone has just a few counts. The chain combines TRBV27 with TRBJ2-6; D gene uncertain. V was cut by 7 bases and J by 0 bases, with 7 bases left in between. CDR1 is MNHEY and CDR2 is SMNVEV in the germline V gene (reference sequence). This CDR3 contains 14 residues. The CDR3 sequence: CASTVSSGANVLTF. The CDR3 DNA is TGTGCCAGCACCGTTTCCTCTGGGGCCAACGTCCTGACTTTC.

The chain combines TRBV5-4 with TRBJ2-1, with TRBD2 matching 10 bases. CDR3 size: 15 residues. The V gene's germline CDR1 is SGHNT and CDR2 YYREEE (reference sequence). The V and J ends lost 2 bases and 8 bases, in that order; junction bases with no gene match: 7. The DNA for the CDR3 is TGTGCCAGCAGCTTTCCAGCGGGGGGGATCGATGAGCAGTTCTTC. Its translation: CASSFPAGGIDEQFF.

The chain employs TRBV27 and TRBJ2-7, with 9 bases identical to TRBD1. Germline assignment: CDR1 MNHEY and CDR2 SMNVEV (reference sequence). After removal of 6 bases from V and 7 bases from J, the junction contained 10 bases not matched to a gene. The CDR3 extends over 14 amino acids. This CDR3 reads CASRRTGTGREQYF. CDR3 coding DNA: TGTGCCAGCAGACGGACCGGGACAGGGAGGGAGCAGTACTTC.

V is TRBV14 and J is TRBJ2-4; 7 nucleotides match TRBD2. Germline CDR1 SGHDN, CDR2 FVKESK. This CDR3 has 14 amino acids. The J segment lost 8 bases and the V segment lost 2 bases, leaving 6 bases of the junction unmatched. The CDR3 is CASSQLSGVDIQYF. The CDR3 nucleotides read TGTGCCAGCAGCCAACTCAGCGGGGTAGACATTCAGTACTTC.

The chain is built from TRBV7-2 and TRBJ2-1; D perhaps matches TRBD2 (6 bases). CDR1 and CDR2 (germline): SGHTA, FQGNSA. The CDR3 is 16 amino acids. Trimming stripped 4 bases from V and 8 bases from J, with 21 bases between. The CDR3 region is CASSSSGTSRWDEQFF. CDR3 coding DNA: TGTGCCAGCAGCTCCTCCGGGACTTCGAGGTGGGATGAGCAGTTCTTC.

This clone was recorded only once. The chain's CDR3 is CASSPLGQGVDEQYF. CDR3 nucleotides: TGTGCCAGCAGCCCTCTGGGACAGGGAGTGGACGAGCAGTACTTC. The chain couples TRBV7-6 to TRBJ2-7; TRBD1 aligns across 9 bases. The CDR3 extends over 15 amino acids. Germline trimming cut 5 bases from V and 5 bases from J; bases unmatched to any gene: 10. Germline CDR1 and CDR2: SGHVS and FNYEAQ.

The J gene is TRBJ2-3, the V gene TRBV7-8, with D perhaps assigned TRBD1 or TRBD2 (5 bases each). Germline CDR1 reads SGHVS; CDR2 reads FQNEAQ. V was shortened by 0 bases and J by 4 bases, with 5 bases between the two germline ends. The CDR3 is made up of 13 amino acids. The CDR3 spells CASSLAGADTQYF. The CDR3 nucleotides read TGTGCCAGCAGCTTAGCGGGGGCAGATACGCAGTATTTT.

In this sample, this clone turned up once. CDR3 region: CASSRGQGYEKLFF. The CDR3 DNA reads TGTGCCAGCAGCCGGGGACAGGGGTATGAAAAACTGTTTTTT. The genes are TRBV5-5 and TRBJ1-4; 10 bases match TRBD1. There are 14 residues in the CDR3. The V and J ends lost 4 bases and 6 bases, in that order; junction bases with no gene match: 3. Germline CDR1 reads SGHKS; CDR2 reads YYEKEE (reference sequence).

The V gene is TRBV4-1, the J gene TRBJ1-4, with D possibly TRBD1 on 6 matching bases. The CDR3 has 13 amino acids. From germline, CDR1 is MGHRA and CDR2 YSYEKL. V was cut by 2 bases and J by 8 bases, with 9 bases left in between. DNA of the CDR3: TGCGCCAGCAGCCAACGGGACACAGAAAAACTGTTTTTT. Translation gives CASSQRDTEKLFF.

CDR3 sequence (DNA): TGTGCCAGTAGTATTGGGGGGGGAAGCAATCAGCCCCAGCATTTT. Its protein product is CASSIGGGSNQPQHF. The rearrangement joins TRBV19 to TRBJ1-5, with a possible D match to TRBD1 (5 bases). V lost 3 bases, J lost 1 base, and 10 bases lay in between. The V gene's germline CDR1 is LNHDA and CDR2 SQIVND (reference sequence). The CDR3 runs to 15 residues. The full variable domain, completed using reference TRBV19 and TRBJ1-5, is DGGITQSPKYLFRKEGQNVTLSCEQNLNHDAMYWYRQDPGQGLRLIYYSQIVNDFQKGDIAEGYSVSREKKESFPLTVTSAQKNPTAFYLCASSIGGGSNQPQHFGDGTRLSIL.